The entry below gives a single T cell receptor (beta chain) sequence along with its context. The data derive from a study of patients and donors after allogeneic stem cell transplantation. MiXCR, run by TCRdb on the RT-PCR reads, gives a single entry per CDR3 protein. Of about 960,000 distinct CDR3 sequences in the sample, over 15% are singletons; the top ten hold roughly 6%. The CDR3 is 12 amino acids. Looked up from germline, CDR1 is DFQATT and CDR2 is SNEGSKA (reference sequence). The chain has TRBV20-1 and TRBJ2-7; D gene unclear. The sample comprised blood, either unsorted or a sorted T cell fraction (not recorded which). The TCR originated in a human donor who was either an allogeneic HSCT recipient or a stem cell or donor lymphocyte infusion donor (not recorded which). It is not recorded whose cells these are; they may come from a transplant donor. The CDR3 nucleotides read TGCAGCGCACAATGGGGATTCTACGAGCAGTACTTC. Protein: CSAQWGFYEQYF.